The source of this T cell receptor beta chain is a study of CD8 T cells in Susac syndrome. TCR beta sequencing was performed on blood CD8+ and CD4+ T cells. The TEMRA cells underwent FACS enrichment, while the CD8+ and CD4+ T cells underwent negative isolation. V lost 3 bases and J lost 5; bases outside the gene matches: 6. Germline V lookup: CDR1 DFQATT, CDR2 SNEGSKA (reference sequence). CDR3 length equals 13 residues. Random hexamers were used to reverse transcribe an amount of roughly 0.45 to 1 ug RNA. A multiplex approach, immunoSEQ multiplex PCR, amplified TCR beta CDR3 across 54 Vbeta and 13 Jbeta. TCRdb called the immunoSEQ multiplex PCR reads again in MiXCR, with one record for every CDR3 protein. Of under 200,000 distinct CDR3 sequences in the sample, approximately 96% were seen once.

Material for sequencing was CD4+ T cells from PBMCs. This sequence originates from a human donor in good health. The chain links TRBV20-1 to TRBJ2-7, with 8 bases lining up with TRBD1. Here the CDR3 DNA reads TGCAGTGCTAGCCCGGCAGGGGGCCACGAGCAGTACTTC. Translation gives CSASPAGGHEQYF.